This T cell receptor beta chain was found in a study of T cells in Graves' hyperthyroidism and ophthalmopathy. Points from the study as a whole: Onset of ophthalmopathy came a median about 6.5 months after the model predicted it. Most thyroid-expanded clonotypes above 0.001 were also found in blood.

The CDR3 totals 13 residues. CDR1 KGHSH and CDR2 LQKENI come from the germline V gene. Trimming took off 3 bases at V and 5 bases at J, with 10 bases between the two ends. This clonotype was seen at least ten times. Antigen unknown. TCR beta CDR3 regions were amplified from RNA transcripts. Using the HTBI primer set, a first-round RT-PCR was run on the TCR CDR3. TCRdb redid the calling of the multiplex PCR reads with MiXCR, one entry per CDR3 protein. The data show more than 350,000 distinct CDR3 sequences, 14% seen once. Sequencing used blood. The source of this sequence is a woman aged 30 to 39 with Graves' ophthalmopathy. The chain has TRBV18 and TRBJ1-1, with D maybe TRBD1 (5 bases). CDR3 protein: CASSPTVATEAFF. The DNA of the CDR3 is TGTGCCAGCTCACCGACAGTAGCTACTGAAGCTTTCTTT.